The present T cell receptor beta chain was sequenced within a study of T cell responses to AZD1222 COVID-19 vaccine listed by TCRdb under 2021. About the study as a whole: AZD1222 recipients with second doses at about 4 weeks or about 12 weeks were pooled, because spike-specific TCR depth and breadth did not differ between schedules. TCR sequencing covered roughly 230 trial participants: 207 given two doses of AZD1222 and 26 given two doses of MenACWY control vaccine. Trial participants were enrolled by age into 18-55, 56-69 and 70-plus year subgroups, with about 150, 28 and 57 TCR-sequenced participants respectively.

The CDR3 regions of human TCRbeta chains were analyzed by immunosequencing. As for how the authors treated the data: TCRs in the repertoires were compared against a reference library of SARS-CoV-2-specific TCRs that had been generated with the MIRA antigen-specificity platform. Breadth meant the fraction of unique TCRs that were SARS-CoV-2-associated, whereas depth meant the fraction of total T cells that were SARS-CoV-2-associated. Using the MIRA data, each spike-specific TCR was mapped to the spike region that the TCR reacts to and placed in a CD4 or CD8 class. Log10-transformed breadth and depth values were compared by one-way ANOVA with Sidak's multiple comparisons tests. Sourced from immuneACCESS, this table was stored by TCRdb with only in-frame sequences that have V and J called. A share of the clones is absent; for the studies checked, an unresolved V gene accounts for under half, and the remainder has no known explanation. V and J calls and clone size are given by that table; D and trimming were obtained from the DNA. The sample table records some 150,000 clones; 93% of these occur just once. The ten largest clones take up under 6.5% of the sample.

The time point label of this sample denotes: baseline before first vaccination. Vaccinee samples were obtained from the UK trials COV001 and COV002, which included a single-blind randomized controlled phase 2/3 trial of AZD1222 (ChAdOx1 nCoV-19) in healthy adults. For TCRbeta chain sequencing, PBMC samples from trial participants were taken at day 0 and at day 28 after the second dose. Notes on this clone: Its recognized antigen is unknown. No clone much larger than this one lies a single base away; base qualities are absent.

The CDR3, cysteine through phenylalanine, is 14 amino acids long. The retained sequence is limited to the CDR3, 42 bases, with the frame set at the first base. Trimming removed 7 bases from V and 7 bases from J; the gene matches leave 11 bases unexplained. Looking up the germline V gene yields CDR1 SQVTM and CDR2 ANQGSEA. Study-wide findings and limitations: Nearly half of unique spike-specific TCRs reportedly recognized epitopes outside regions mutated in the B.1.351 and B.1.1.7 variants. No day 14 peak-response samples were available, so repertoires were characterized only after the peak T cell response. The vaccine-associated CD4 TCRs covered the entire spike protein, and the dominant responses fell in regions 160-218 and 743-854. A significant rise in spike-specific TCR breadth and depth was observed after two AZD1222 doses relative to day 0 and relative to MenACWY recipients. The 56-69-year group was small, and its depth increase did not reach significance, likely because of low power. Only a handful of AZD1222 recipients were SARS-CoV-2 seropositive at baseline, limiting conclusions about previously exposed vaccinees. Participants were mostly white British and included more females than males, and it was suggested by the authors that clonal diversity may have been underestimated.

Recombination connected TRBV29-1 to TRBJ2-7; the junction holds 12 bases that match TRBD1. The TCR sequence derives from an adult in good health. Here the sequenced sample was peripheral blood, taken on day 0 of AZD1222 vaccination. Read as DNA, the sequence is TGCAGCGCCGTCGTCGGGACAGGGGGCGGTGAGCAGTACTTC. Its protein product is CSAVVGTGGGEQYF.